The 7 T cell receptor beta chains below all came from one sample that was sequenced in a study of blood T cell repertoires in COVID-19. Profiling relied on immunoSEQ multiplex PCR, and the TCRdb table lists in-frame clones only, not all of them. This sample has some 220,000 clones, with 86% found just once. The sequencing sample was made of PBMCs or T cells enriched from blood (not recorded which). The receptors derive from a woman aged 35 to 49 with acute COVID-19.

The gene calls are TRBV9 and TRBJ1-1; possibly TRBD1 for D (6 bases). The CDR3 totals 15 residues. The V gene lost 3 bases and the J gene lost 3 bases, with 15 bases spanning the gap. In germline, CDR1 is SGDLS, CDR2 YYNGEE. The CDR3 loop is CASSAQGLRDTEAFF. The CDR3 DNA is TGTGCCAGCAGCGCCCAGGGGCTCAGGGACACTGAAGCTTTCTTT.

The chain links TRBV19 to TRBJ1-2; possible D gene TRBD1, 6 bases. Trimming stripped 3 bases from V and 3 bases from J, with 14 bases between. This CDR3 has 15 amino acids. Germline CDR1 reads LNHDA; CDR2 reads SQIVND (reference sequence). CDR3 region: CASSIILDSYYGYTF. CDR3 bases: TGTGCCAGTAGTATTATTCTGGACAGTTACTATGGCTACACCTTC. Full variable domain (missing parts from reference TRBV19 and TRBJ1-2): DGGITQSPKYLFRKEGQNVTLSCEQNLNHDAMYWYRQDPGQGLRLIYYSQIVNDFQKGDIAEGYSVSREKKESFPLTVTSAQKNPTAFYLCASSIILDSYYGYTFGSGTRLTVV.

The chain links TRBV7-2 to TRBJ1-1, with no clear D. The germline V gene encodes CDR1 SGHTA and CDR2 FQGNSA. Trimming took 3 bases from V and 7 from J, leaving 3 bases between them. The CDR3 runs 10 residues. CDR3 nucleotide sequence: TGTGCCAGCAGCTTCAGTGAAGCTTTCTTT. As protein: CASSFSEAFF. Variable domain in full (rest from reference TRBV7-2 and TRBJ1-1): GAGVSQSPSNKVTEKGKDVELRCDPISGHTALYWYRQSLGQGLEFLIYFQGNSAPDKSGLPSDRFSAERTGGSVSTLTIQRTQQEDSAVYLCASSFSEAFFGQGTRLTVV.

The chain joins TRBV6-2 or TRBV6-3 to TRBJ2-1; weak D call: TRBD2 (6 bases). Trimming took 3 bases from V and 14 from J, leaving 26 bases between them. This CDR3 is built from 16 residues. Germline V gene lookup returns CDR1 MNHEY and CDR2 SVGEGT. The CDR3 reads CASSYVSALTTTGEFF. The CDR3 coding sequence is TGTGCCAGCAGTTATGTGTCGGCGTTGACTACAACGGGAGAGTTCTTC.

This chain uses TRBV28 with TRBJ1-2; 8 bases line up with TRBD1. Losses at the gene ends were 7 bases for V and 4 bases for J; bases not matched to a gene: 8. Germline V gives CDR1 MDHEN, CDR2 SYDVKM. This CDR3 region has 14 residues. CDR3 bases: TGTGCCAGCAACCGACAGGGGCCCCCCTATGGCTACACCTTC. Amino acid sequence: CASNRQGPPYGYTF.

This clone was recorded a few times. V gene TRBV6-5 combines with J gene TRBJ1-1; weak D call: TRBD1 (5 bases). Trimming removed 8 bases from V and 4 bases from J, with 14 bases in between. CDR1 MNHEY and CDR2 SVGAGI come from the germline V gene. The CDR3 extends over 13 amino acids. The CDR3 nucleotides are TGTGCCAGCCTTCCCACAAGGGGCACTGAAGCTTTCTTT. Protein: CASLPTRGTEAFF.

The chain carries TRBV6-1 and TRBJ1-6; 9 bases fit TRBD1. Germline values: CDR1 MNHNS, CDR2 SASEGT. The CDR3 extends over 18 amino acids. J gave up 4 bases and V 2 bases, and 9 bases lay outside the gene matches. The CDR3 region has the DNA TGTGCCAGCAGTGAACCGGGACAGGGACCTTATTATAATTCACCCCTCCACTTT. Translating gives CASSEPGQGPYYNSPLHF.